This T cell receptor (beta chain) is from a study of blood T cells in healthy people across ages. Study conclusions and caveats: The long-lived group displayed more naive CD4+ cells, plus higher diversity, than the aged donors did.

The CDR3 spans 15 residues. Germline V gene data show CDR1 as SGHDN and CDR2 as FVKESK. V was pared by 1 base and J by 3 bases, with 5 bases of the junction left unmatched. Primed by a sample-barcoded 5' primer and a J-beta primer mix, a second PCR proceeded for about 7 to 11 cycles. MiXCR, run by TCRdb on the 5' RACE reads, gives a single entry per CDR3 protein. Of around 820,000 distinct CDR3 sequences detected, 20% to 25% appear once; the ten largest clones hold 3.7%. Researchers collected approximately 9.9 milliliters of peripheral blood from every single donor. A remark on this clonotype: The antigen is unknown.

The same data also went into a second study, on T cells of mothers and their children. That paper notes: A primer called M1S, used in the second PCR, added sample barcodes and 2-4 random nucleotides. Related and unrelated pairs show similar shaping of TCR recombination output by thymic selection.

Sequencing was done on a sample of blood. The V and J genes are TRBV14 and TRBJ1-2; 7 positions match TRBD1. The receptor comes from a boy between 5 and 17 years old in good health. The CDR3 DNA reads TGTGCCAGCAGCCAAGCAGGGGGATCAGACTATGGCTACACCTTC. Its translation is CASSQAGGSDYGYTF.